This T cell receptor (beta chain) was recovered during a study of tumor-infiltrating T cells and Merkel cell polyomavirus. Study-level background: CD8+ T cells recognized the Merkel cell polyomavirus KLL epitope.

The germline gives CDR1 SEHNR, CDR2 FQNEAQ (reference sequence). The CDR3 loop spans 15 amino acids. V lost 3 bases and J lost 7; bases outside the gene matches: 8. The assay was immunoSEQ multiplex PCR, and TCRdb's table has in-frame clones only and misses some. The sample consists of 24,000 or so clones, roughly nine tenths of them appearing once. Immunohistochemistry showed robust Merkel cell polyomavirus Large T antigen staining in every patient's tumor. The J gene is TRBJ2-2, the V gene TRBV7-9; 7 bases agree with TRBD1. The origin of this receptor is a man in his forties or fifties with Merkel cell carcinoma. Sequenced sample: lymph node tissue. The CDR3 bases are TGTGCCAGCAGCTTTACAGGGGCCTCCGGCGGGGAGCTGTTTTTT. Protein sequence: CASSFTGASGGELFF.